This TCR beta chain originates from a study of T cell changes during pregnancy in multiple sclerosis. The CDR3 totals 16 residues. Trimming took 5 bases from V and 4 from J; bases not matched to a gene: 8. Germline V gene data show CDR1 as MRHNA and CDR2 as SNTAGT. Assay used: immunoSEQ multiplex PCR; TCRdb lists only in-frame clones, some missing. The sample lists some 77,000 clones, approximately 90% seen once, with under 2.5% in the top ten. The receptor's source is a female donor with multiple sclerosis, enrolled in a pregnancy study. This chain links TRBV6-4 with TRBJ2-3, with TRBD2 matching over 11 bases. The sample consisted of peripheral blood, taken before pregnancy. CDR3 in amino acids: CASSNAGTSGADTQYF. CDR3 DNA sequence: TGTGCCAGCAGTAATGCCGGGACTAGCGGCGCAGATACGCAGTATTTT.